One and the same sample provided the 21 T cell receptor beta chains below, sequenced in a study of cytomegalovirus exposure and HLA in healthy donors (dated by TCRdb to 2016 to 2017). The library came from the immunoSEQ multiplex PCR assay. As stored in TCRdb, this immuneACCESS dataset retains in-frame rearrangements with V and J assigned. A fraction of the clones does not appear; measured against another copy, unresolved V genes explain less than half of the discrepancy, and the remainder lacks a known reason. The sample profile shows more than 250,000 clones; 80% to 95% of them were found once. The top ten constitute under 4% of the sample. The sequenced sample was PBMCs. These receptors were obtained from a woman between 25 and 40 years old in good health and CMV-seronegative.

V is TRBV9 and J is TRBJ2-2; 7 bases agree with TRBD2. Losses at the gene ends were 2 bases for V and 7 bases for J; bases not matched to a gene: 5. CDR3 length: 14 amino acids. Germline loops: CDR1 SGDLS, CDR2 YYNGEE. The CDR3 sequence is CASSVSGIIGELFF. As DNA, the CDR3 is TGTGCCAGCAGCGTCAGCGGGATAATCGGGGAGCTGTTTTTT.

The chain links TRBV5-8 to TRBJ1-2; possibly TRBD1 for D (6 bases). Trimming shortened V by 1 base and J by 4 bases, and 11 bases separated the two germline ends. CDR3 length: 14 residues. From germline, CDR1 is SGHTS and CDR2 YDEGEE. CDR3 sequence (DNA): TGTGCCAGCAGCTTGAACAGGGTGGCCTATGGCTACACCTTC. The encoded protein is CASSLNRVAYGYTF.

This chain uses TRBV27 with TRBJ2-1; D is undetermined. Trimming took off 5 bases at V and 2 bases at J, with 16 bases between the two ends. CDR1 MNHEY and CDR2 SMNVEV come from the germline V gene (reference sequence). The CDR3 covers 16 residues. CDR3 amino acids: CASSPRTDYPYNEQFF. The CDR3 coding sequence is TGTGCCAGCAGTCCCCGGACGGATTACCCCTACAATGAGCAGTTCTTC.

The V gene is TRBV7-2, the J gene TRBJ1-5; no reliable D call. This CDR3 region has 14 residues. Trimming stripped 1 base from V and 4 bases from J, with 8 bases between. Germline V lookup: CDR1 SGHTA, CDR2 FQGNSA. CDR3 sequence reads: CASSLGAENQPQHF. The DNA of the CDR3 is TGTGCCAGCAGCTTAGGGGCAGAAAATCAGCCCCAGCATTTT.

This clone came up once. The rearrangement links TRBV30 to TRBJ2-5; no reliable D call. This CDR3 is 14 amino acids long. V was trimmed by 0 bases and J by 1 base, leaving 9 bases between them. Germline CDR1 and CDR2: GTSNPN and SVGIG (reference sequence). CDR3 protein: CAWSVRGSQETQYF. The CDR3 DNA reads as TGTGCCTGGAGTGTACGAGGCAGCCAAGAGACCCAGTACTTC. The variable domain in full, with the rest retrieved from reference TRBV30 and TRBJ2-5, is SQTIHQWPATLVQPVGSPLSLECTVEGTSNPNLYWYRQAAGRGLQLLFYSVGIGQISSEVPQNLSASRPQDRQFILSSKKLLLSDSGFYLCAWSVRGSQETQYFGPGTRLLVL.

With regard to this clone: The identical CDR3 is also encoded by other nucleotide sequences in the sample. The V and J genes are TRBV27 and TRBJ2-7; D is undetermined. Trimming stripped 2 bases from V and 3 bases from J, with 8 bases between. Germline V CDR1 and CDR2: MNHEY, SMNVEV (reference sequence). The CDR3 runs 13 residues. The CDR3 DNA is TGTGCCAGCAGTTTAAGCAGAGACTACGAGCAGTACTTC. Amino acids: CASSLSRDYEQYF.

J is TRBJ2-7 and V is TRBV30; TRBD2 matches 10 bases. This CDR3 contains 18 residues. Trimming took 2 bases from V and 3 from J; bases not matched to a gene: 16. Per germline, CDR1 GTSNPN and CDR2 SVGIG (reference sequence). The CDR3 is CAWSWRAGGHPFYYEQYF. The CDR3 bases are TGTGCCTGGAGTTGGCGAGCGGGAGGGCACCCATTTTACTACGAGCAGTACTTC.

The chain recombines TRBV28 with TRBJ1-4, with 10 bases lining up with TRBD1. This CDR3 has 15 residues. V lost 5 bases to trimming and J lost 6 bases; unmatched junction nucleotides: 6. CDR1 is MDHEN and CDR2 is SYDVKM in the germline V gene. The CDR3 DNA reads as TGTGCCAGCAGTCGTCGACAGGGGGCGGATGAAAAACTGTTTTTT. Translating gives CASSRRQGADEKLFF.

Written as DNA, the CDR3 is TGTGCCAGCAAGCCCTCAGGGGCCAACGTCCTGACTTTC. Protein: CASKPSGANVLTF. The V gene is TRBV9, the J gene TRBJ2-6, with D hard to call. V was pared by 6 bases and J by 4 bases, with 8 bases between. This CDR3 region has 13 residues. CDR1 and CDR2 from the germline V gene are SGDLS and YYNGEE.

The chain combines TRBV4-3 with TRBJ2-7; D gene uncertain. Germline CDR1 reads LGHNA; CDR2 reads YSLEER. V was pared by 3 bases and J by 3 bases, with 18 bases between. This CDR3 has 16 amino acids. The CDR3 nucleotides are TGCGCCAGCAGCCAGGACCCATCGGGTTCTATCTACGAGCAGTACTTC. Its protein is CASSQDPSGSIYEQYF.

The chain is built from TRBV7-2 and TRBJ2-7, with D perhaps matching TRBD2 (6 bases). Germline V lookup: CDR1 SGHTA, CDR2 FQGNSA. The V end lost 5 bases, the J end lost 2 bases, and 16 bases lay between the germline ends. This CDR3 region has 15 residues. DNA for the CDR3: TGTGCCAGCAGCCGGACGGGAGTAGGGACCTACGAGCAGTACTTC. Protein: CASSRTGVGTYEQYF.

This chain uses TRBV11-3 with TRBJ2-2, with D perhaps matching TRBD2 (6 bases). CDR1 SGHNT and CDR2 YENEEA come from the germline V gene. The CDR3 runs 13 residues. V lost 5 bases and J lost 5, with 9 bases in between. The CDR3 DNA reads as TGTGCCAGCAGCGGGGGGACTACCGGGGAGCTGTTTTTT. The encoded protein is CASSGGTTGELFF.

Only a few counts were recorded for this clone. The V and J genes are TRBV18 and TRBJ2-3; no clear D. The CDR3 has 11 amino acids. CDR1 KGHSH and CDR2 LQKENI come from the germline V gene. Trimming removed 0 bases from V and 9 bases from J, with 4 bases in between. The chain's CDR3 is CASSPPGTQYF. Here the CDR3 DNA reads TGTGCCAGCTCACCACCTGGCACGCAGTATTTT.

The chain carries TRBV27 and TRBJ2-7; D is undetermined. V was trimmed by 10 bases and J by 4 bases, leaving 11 bases between them. The CDR3 covers 11 residues. The germline V gene has CDR1 MNHEY and CDR2 SMNVEV (reference sequence). This CDR3 reads CATGEPYEQYF. CDR3 nucleotide sequence: TGTGCCACAGGAGAGCCTTACGAGCAGTACTTC.

This chain joins TRBV19 and TRBJ2-3; 9 nucleotides agree with TRBD2. Germline-derived CDR1 and CDR2 are LNHDA and SQIVND (reference sequence). The CDR3 is 15 residues long. V was clipped by 2 bases and J by 2 bases; unmatched bases: 2. As DNA, the CDR3 is TGTGCCAGTAGTATAACTAGCGGGTACACAGATACGCAGTATTTT. Amino acid sequence: CASSITSGYTDTQYF.

This clone was picked up a small number of times. The V gene is TRBV13, the J gene TRBJ1-1, with 7 bases aligning to TRBD1. Looked up from germline, CDR1 is PRHDT and CDR2 is FYEKMQ (reference sequence). The CDR3 runs to 16 residues. Trimming at V came to 3 bases and at J to 1 base, leaving 8 bases not matched to a gene. CDR3 sequence (DNA): TGTGCCAGCAGCTTCTACACAGGGGTCCAGAACACTGAAGCTTTCTTT. Residues: CASSFYTGVQNTEAFF.

The chain employs TRBV19 and TRBJ1-4; possibly TRBD1 for D (6 bases). Deletions cut 7 bases from V and 7 bases from J, with 16 bases between. CDR1 is LNHDA, CDR2 SQIVND, per germline (reference sequence). The CDR3 is made up of 14 amino acids. The CDR3 loop is CASTTVGGVEKLFF. CDR3 bases: TGTGCCAGTACCACCGTTGGGGGCGTTGAAAAACTGTTTTTT.

This clone was detected only a few times. The chain links TRBV2 to TRBJ1-3; TRBD1 is a possible D gene (6 bases). V dropped 1 base and J dropped 3 bases, with 10 bases sitting between them. The CDR3 consists of 15 residues. The germline V gene has CDR1 SNHLY and CDR2 FYNNEI. In DNA form, the CDR3 reads TGTGCCAGCAGTGAAGGGGGGGCAGGTGGAAACACCATATATTTT. This sequence encodes CASSEGGAGGNTIYF.

This rearrangement joins TRBV4-3 to TRBJ2-7, with TRBD2 identical over 11 bases. The CDR3 runs to 17 residues. The trim removed 0 bases at V and 3 bases at J, leaving 7 bases unmatched. Looked up from germline, CDR1 is LGHNA and CDR2 is YSLEER. The CDR3 nucleotides read TGCGCCAGCAGCCAAGAGCGCCTGCTAGCGGGGGGCTACGAGCAGTACTTC. Residues: CASSQERLLAGGYEQYF.

In its sample, this clone was seen once. V is TRBV4-3 and J is TRBJ2-3; a weak D match, TRBD2 (6 bases). The CDR3 sequence is 16 residues long. Per the germline V gene, CDR1 is LGHNA and CDR2 is YSLEER. The V end lost 0 bases, the J end lost 1 base, and 11 bases lay between the germline ends. CDR3 DNA: TGCGCCAGCAGCCAAGAGATTACGGGGGGCACAGATACGCAGTATTTT. It is translated as CASSQEITGGTDTQYF.

This clone was recorded only once. One junction end disagrees with the germline gene, perhaps due to a read error. CDR3 sequence: CASSPRGRHRF. CDR3 nucleotides: TGTGCCAGCAGCCCGAGGGGGCGACACAGATTT. This chain uses TRBV7-7 with TRBJ1-3, with 7 bases fitting TRBD1. The germline V gene has CDR1 SSHAT and CDR2 FNYEAQ (reference sequence). The CDR3 spans 11 residues.